This T cell receptor beta chain emerged from a study of cytomegalovirus exposure and HLA in healthy donors. Whole-study results and caveats: Later analysis suggested most CMV-associated TCR beta chains were HLA-restricted.

A remark on this clone: Its antigen is as yet unknown.

V gave up 6 bases and J gave up 4 bases; unmatched junction bases: 7. The CDR3 contains 16 residues. Germline lookup yields CDR1 MDHEN and CDR2 SYDVKM. The primer mix had 60 Vbeta and 13 Jbeta primers. Clones were sequenced by immunoSEQ multiplex PCR, and TCRdb holds only the in-frame ones, with some missing. The table lists 100,000 to 150,000 clones, around 72% of them singletons. The sequenced sample consisted of PBMCs. The TCR sequence derives from a human donor in good health. V gene TRBV28 combines with J gene TRBJ2-2; 11 nucleotides align to TRBD2. The CDR3 DNA reads as TGTGCCAGCAGCCCACTAGCGGGGGCCTTCACCGGGGAGCTGTTTTTT. The encoded protein is CASSPLAGAFTGELFF.